This entry concerns a single T cell receptor (beta chain). This entry is derived from a study of CD8 T cells in Susac syndrome. The CDR3 covers 13 residues. Trimming took off 5 bases at V and 9 bases at J, with 14 bases between the two ends. Random hexamers served to reverse transcribe roughly 0.45 to 1 ug RNA. Amplification of TCR beta CDR3 by immunoSEQ multiplex PCR spanned 54 Vbeta and 13 Jbeta. TCRdb reprocessed the immunoSEQ multiplex PCR reads with MiXCR, giving one entry per CDR3 protein. This sample has 150,000 to 200,000 distinct CDR3 sequences, with around 93% found just once. Sequencing was performed on CD4+ T cells from PBMCs. The genes are TRBV12-3 or TRBV12-4 and TRBJ2-1; maybe TRBD2 (7 bases). This sequence originates from a human donor in good health. In DNA, the CDR3 is TGTGCCAGCAGTCGGGGGGCTATAGGTGAGCAGTTCTTC. This gives the protein CASSRGAIGEQFF.